This passage covers 19 T cell receptor beta chains from one sample sequenced in a study of blood T cell repertoires in COVID-19. Here immunoSEQ multiplex PCR was the method, and the copy in TCRdb shows in-frame clones only, minus some. The profile covers about 41,000 clones, with over 70% appearing a single time and less than 55% taken by the ten largest. Sequencing was done on a sample of peripheral blood. These receptors all stem from a woman aged 80 or over with active or convalescent COVID-19.

This rearrangement joins TRBV9 to TRBJ1-1, with D tentatively TRBD1 (6 bases). CDR3 length: 15 amino acids. Per germline, CDR1 SGDLS and CDR2 YYNGEE. Trimming took off 3 bases at V and 6 bases at J, with 18 bases between the two ends. This chain's CDR3 is CASSAPGTLGAEAFF. The CDR3 nucleotides read TGTGCCAGCAGCGCCCCCGGGACACTAGGCGCTGAAGCTTTCTTT.

The rearrangement links TRBV5-1 to TRBJ1-2; D gene uncertain. The ends were cut back, 0 bases at V and 3 bases at J, with 12 bases in the middle. Germline V gene lookup returns CDR1 SGHRS and CDR2 YFSETQ. This CDR3 comprises 15 residues. The CDR3 spells CASSLGGIRDYGYTF. In DNA, the CDR3 is TGCGCCAGCAGCTTGGGAGGGATTCGCGACTATGGCTACACCTTC.

This clone was recorded once. J is TRBJ1-4 and V is TRBV7-9, with 8 nucleotides matching TRBD1. Germline V gene data show CDR1 as SEHNR and CDR2 as FQNEAQ (reference sequence). This CDR3 has 17 amino acids. J lost 7 bases, V lost 5 bases, and 15 bases had no gene match. The CDR3 nucleotides read TGTGCCAGCAGCCTCGGACAGGGCGCGGCAGTGGGTGAAAAACTGTTTTTT. Translating it yields CASSLGQGAAVGEKLFF. Full variable domain (missing parts from reference TRBV7-9 and TRBJ1-4): DTGVSQNPRHKITKRGQNVTFRCDPISEHNRLYWYRQTLGQGPEFLTYFQNEAQLEKSRLLSDRFSAERPKGSFSTLEIQRTEQGDSAMYLCASSLGQGAAVGEKLFFGSGTQLSVL.

V is TRBV12-3 or TRBV12-4 and J is TRBJ2-3; possibly TRBD2 for D (5 bases). V was shortened by 5 bases and J by 5 bases, with 8 bases between the two germline ends. The CDR3 totals 12 residues. The CDR3 region is CASSPAGDTQYF. CDR3 nucleotide sequence: TGTGCCAGCAGTCCCGCGGGAGATACGCAGTATTTT.

V and J are TRBV30 and TRBJ2-7; possible D gene TRBD1, 6 bases. The germline V and J ends were trimmed by 2 bases and 4 bases, with 15 bases remaining between them. CDR3 length: 14 amino acids. Per germline, CDR1 GTSNPN and CDR2 SVGIG (reference sequence). CDR3 in amino acids: CAWSTGTASYEQYF. The CDR3 DNA reads TGTGCCTGGAGTACAGGGACCGCTAGTTACGAGCAGTACTTC.

The CDR3 region is CASSLVDRTSPQHF. In DNA form, the CDR3 reads TGTGCCAGCAGCTTGGTGGACAGGACCAGCCCCCAGCATTTT. V and J are TRBV5-5 and TRBJ1-5; the match to TRBD1 covers 7 bases. V dropped 0 bases and J dropped 10; count of bases not matched to a gene: 7. CDR3 length equals 14 residues. Germline V gene sequence: CDR1 SGHKS, CDR2 YYEKEE (reference sequence).

This chain connects TRBV5-1 to TRBJ1-1; TRBD1 agrees at 8 bases. V was clipped by 4 bases and J by 4 bases; unmatched bases: 9. Germline loops: CDR1 SGHRS, CDR2 YFSETQ. CDR3 size: 15 residues. CDR3 protein: CASSGDRTLATEAFF. DNA of the CDR3: TGCGCCAGCAGCGGGGACAGGACCCTAGCCACTGAAGCTTTCTTT.

The sample holds one count of this clone. V and J are TRBV6-5 and TRBJ1-3; a possible D gene is TRBD1 (5 bases). There are 15 residues in the CDR3. Germline V gene lookup returns CDR1 MNHEY and CDR2 SVGAGI. Trimming shortened V by 6 bases and J by 1 base, and 13 bases separated the two germline ends. CDR3 protein: CASSTSGTSGNTIYF. The CDR3 DNA sequence: TGTGCCAGCAGCACCAGCGGGACTTCTGGAAACACCATATATTTT.

The chain combines TRBV6-1 with TRBJ1-6, with D perhaps TRBD1 (6 bases). V lost 3 bases and J lost 0, with 9 bases in between. CDR3 length: 16 amino acids. The germline CDR1 and CDR2 sequences are MNHNS and SASEGT. CDR3 loop: CASSEDRSSYNSPLHF. Written as DNA, the CDR3 is TGTGCCAGCAGTGAGGACAGAAGCTCCTATAATTCACCCCTCCACTTT.

This chain links TRBV19 with TRBJ2-2, with 7 bases matching TRBD1. The CDR3 totals 15 residues. Germline CDR1 and CDR2: LNHDA and SQIVND (reference sequence). Trimming removed 6 bases from V and 3 bases from J; junction bases left unmatched: 7. CDR3 residues: CASRDGTAHTGELFF. Written as DNA, the CDR3 is TGTGCCAGTAGGGATGGGACAGCGCACACCGGGGAGCTGTTTTTT.

The gene calls are TRBV28 and TRBJ2-7; 8 nucleotides agree with TRBD1. The CDR3 sequence is 13 residues long. The germline V gene has CDR1 MDHEN and CDR2 SYDVKM. With 4 bases clipped from V and 6 bases from J, the junction kept 5 bases outside the gene matches. CDR3 in amino acids: CASSSGQGIEQYF. CDR3 bases: TGTGCCAGCAGTTCAGGACAGGGTATCGAGCAGTACTTC.

The chain uses TRBV24-1 and TRBJ2-3; D is unclear. Germline CDR1 is KGHDR and CDR2 is SFDVKD. The ends were cut back, 6 bases at V and 4 bases at J, with 22 bases in the middle. The CDR3 extends over 17 amino acids. CDR3 DNA: TGTGCCACCAGTACTACGCGTCGGGTCGTCGGTCCAGATACGCAGTATTTT. The encoded protein is CATSTTRRVVGPDTQYF.

V is TRBV18 and J is TRBJ1-4; D gene uncertain. Trimming took off 2 bases at V and 4 bases at J, with 5 bases between the two ends. Germline-derived CDR1 and CDR2 are KGHSH and LQKENI. The CDR3 totals 13 residues. CDR3 DNA sequence: TGTGCCAGCTCACCAGGCTTTAATGAAAAACTGTTTTTT. Encoded protein: CASSPGFNEKLFF.

The chain recombines TRBV6-5 with TRBJ1-4, with D unresolved. The CDR3 extends over 14 amino acids. V dropped 5 bases and J dropped 0 bases, with 7 bases sitting between them. Germline values: CDR1 MNHEY, CDR2 SVGAGI. The CDR3 DNA follows: TGTGCCAGCAGTAACAGCCCAACTAATGAAAAACTGTTTTTT. Protein product: CASSNSPTNEKLFF.

This clone came up once. The rearrangement links TRBV5-1 to TRBJ1-5; 8 bases fit TRBD1. The CDR3 is 16 residues long. Germline CDR1 is SGHRS and CDR2 is YFSETQ. The junction had 3 bases not matched to a gene; V was cut back by 0 bases and J by 1 base. CDR3 sequence reads: CASSLAGGGSNQPQHF. The CDR3 DNA follows: TGCGCCAGCAGCTTGGCAGGGGGCGGGAGCAATCAGCCCCAGCATTTT.

The CDR3 loop is CASSRGLKQETQYF. CDR3 DNA sequence: TGCGCCAGCAGCAGGGGACTAAAACAAGAGACCCAGTACTTC. This chain joins TRBV5-1 and TRBJ2-5; 7 bases line up with TRBD2. The V and J ends lost 4 bases and 2 bases, in that order; junction bases with no gene match: 5. CDR1 and CDR2 (germline): SGHRS, YFSETQ. This CDR3 spans 14 amino acids.

This clone was seen more than once but under ten times. The rearrangement joins TRBV7-9 to TRBJ2-3; TRBD2 matches 7 bases. CDR3 length: 14 residues. Per germline, CDR1 SEHNR and CDR2 FQNEAQ (reference sequence). The V and J ends lost 8 bases and 4 bases, in that order; junction bases with no gene match: 9. The DNA of the CDR3 is TGTGCCAGCCTAATTGGCGCGGGAGCAGATACGCAGTATTTT. Protein sequence: CASLIGAGADTQYF.

This chain joins TRBV12-3 or TRBV12-4 and TRBJ1-1; D gene unclear. V dropped 4 bases and J dropped 2 bases, with 8 bases sitting between them. The length of the CDR3 is 13 residues. The CDR3 region has the DNA TGTGCCAGCAGTTCTGGAGCTAACACTGAAGCTTTCTTT. It is translated as CASSSGANTEAFF.

The chain links TRBV6-4 to TRBJ2-2; D might be TRBD1 (6 bases). Germline loops: CDR1 MRHNA, CDR2 SNTAGT. The V gene lost 6 bases and the J gene lost 5 bases, with 19 bases spanning the gap. This CDR3 comprises 16 residues. For the CDR3, the DNA is TGTGCCAGCAGCCCACAGGGTCCTCCAGGGACCGGGGAGCTGTTTTTT. The encoded protein is CASSPQGPPGTGELFF.